These 2 T cell receptor beta chains share one sample of origin, sequenced in a study of CD8+ T cells in alopecia areata (dated by TCRdb to 2016 to 2019). Preparation of the library involved the immunoSEQ multiplex PCR assay. For TCR sequencing, RNA was extracted from every sample and reverse transcribed into cDNA to serve as template. TCRdb mirrors the immuneACCESS table, restricted to in-frame sequences. Some clones are absent from its copies; in checked studies, under half trace to an unresolved V gene, and the reason for the others is unknown. Here the sample has about 110,000 clones; under 60% occur a single time. The ten largest account for 20% to 25% of the sample. The sample comprised NKG2D-low CD8+ T cells sorted from blood. The meaning of the sample's cell subset or site label: sorted CD8+ NKG2D-low blood T cells. The receptors here all came from a human donor with alopecia areata.

A remark on this clone: Other DNA sequences in this sample translate to the same CDR3. In DNA, the CDR3 is TGTGCCAGCAGTTATAGCGGGAGGGGGGAGACCCAGTACTTC. Protein sequence: CASSYSGRGETQYF. The rearrangement links TRBV6-5 to TRBJ2-5; 11 bases match TRBD2. The CDR3 loop spans 14 amino acids. Looked up from germline, CDR1 is MNHEY and CDR2 is SVGAGI. J gave up 5 bases and V 3 bases, and 2 bases lay outside the gene matches.

The chain links TRBV4-1 to TRBJ2-7; D is perhaps TRBD1 (6 bases). With 1 base removed from V and 0 bases from J, the gap between germline ends came to 10 bases. Germline loops: CDR1 MGHRA, CDR2 YSYEKL. This CDR3 contains 15 residues. The chain's CDR3 is CASSQVADSSYEQYF. DNA of the CDR3: TGCGCCAGCAGCCAAGTGGCGGACAGCTCCTACGAGCAGTACTTC.